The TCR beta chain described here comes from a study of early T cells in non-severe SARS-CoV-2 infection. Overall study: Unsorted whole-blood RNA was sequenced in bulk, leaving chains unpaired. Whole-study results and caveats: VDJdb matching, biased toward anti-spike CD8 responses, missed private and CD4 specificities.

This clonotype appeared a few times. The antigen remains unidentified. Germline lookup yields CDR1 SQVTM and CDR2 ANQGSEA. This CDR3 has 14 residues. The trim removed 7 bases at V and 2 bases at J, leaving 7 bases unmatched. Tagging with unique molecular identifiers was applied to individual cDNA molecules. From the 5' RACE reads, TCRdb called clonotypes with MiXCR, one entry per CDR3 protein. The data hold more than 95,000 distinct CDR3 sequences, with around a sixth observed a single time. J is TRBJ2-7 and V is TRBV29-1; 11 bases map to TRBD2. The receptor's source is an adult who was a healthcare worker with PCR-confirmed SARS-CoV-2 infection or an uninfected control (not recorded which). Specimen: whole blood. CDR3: CSAAGTSGTYEQYF. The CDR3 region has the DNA TGCAGCGCCGCAGGGACTAGCGGAACCTACGAGCAGTACTTC.